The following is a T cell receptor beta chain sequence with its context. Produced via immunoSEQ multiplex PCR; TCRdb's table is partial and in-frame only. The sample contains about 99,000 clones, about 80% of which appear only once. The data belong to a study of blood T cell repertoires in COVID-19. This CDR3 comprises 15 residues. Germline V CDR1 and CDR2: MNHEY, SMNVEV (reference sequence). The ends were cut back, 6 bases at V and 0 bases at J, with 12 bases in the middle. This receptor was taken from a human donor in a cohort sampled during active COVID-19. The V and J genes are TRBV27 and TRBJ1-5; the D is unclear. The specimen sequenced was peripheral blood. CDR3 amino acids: CASSQRGYSNQPQHF. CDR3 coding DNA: TGTGCCAGCAGCCAAAGAGGTTATAGCAATCAGCCCCAGCATTTT.